Listed below are T cell receptor beta chains from one sample, sequenced in a study of regulatory T cells in long-lasting Graves disease. TCRdb re-analysed the multiplex PCR reads in MiXCR, keeping a single row per CDR3 protein. The sample carries about 470,000 distinct CDR3 sequences, less than 25% recorded once. The sequences come from peripheral blood mononuclear cells (PBMCs), collected when the disease was refractory, from a patient treated with antithyroid drugs. Receptors originate from a female donor with Graves disease. Both conserved end residues are part of each CDR3.

v_call,j_call,cdr3_aa
TRBV7-2,TRBJ2-5,CASSRWAGGGVGTQYF
TRBV18,TRBJ1-4,CASSPPVGGNEKLFF
TRBV7-9,TRBJ2-4,CASSSAGGWAKNIQYF
TRBV6-2/TRBV6-3,TRBJ1-3,CACEGGTTGNTIYF
TRBV27,TRBJ2-2,CASSHGHRNTGELFF
TRBV14,TRBJ1-6,CASSQFTGNNSPLHF
TRBV20-1,TRBJ2-7,CSASSVEGSGNSYEQYF
TRBV6-1,TRBJ1-1,CASTNAVNTEAFF
TRBV7-6,TRBJ2-2,CASSLSAGRGHTGELFF
TRBV30,TRBJ1-1,CAWSSPHTEAFF
TRBV29-1,TRBJ1-1,CSPRPVGSTEAFF
TRBV3-1,TRBJ2-1,CASSQVTSGYNEQFF
TRBV10-2,TRBJ2-2,CASIPGQNTGELFF
TRBV7-8,TRBJ1-1,CASSMTDSNTEAFF
TRBV6-2/TRBV6-3,TRBJ2-7,CASSYYRGPYEQYF
TRBV6-1,TRBJ2-1,CASSGTSGSYEQFF
TRBV28,TRBJ2-7,CASRGNGRGGSYEQYF
TRBV6-9,TRBJ1-1,CASSYVTVNLNTEAFF
TRBV5-1,TRBJ2-3,CASGAGTDTQYF
TRBV5-1,TRBJ2-2,CASSLRTGVETGELFF
TRBV5-4,TRBJ1-1,CASSEEAGETPEAFF
TRBV28,TRBJ2-7,CASSFPGLAGLDEQYF
TRBV20-1,TRBJ2-5,CSASYGQETQYF
TRBV7-2,TRBJ2-5,CASSLATNGGVVRETQYF
TRBV7-3,TRBJ1-2,CASSSTGDGYTF
TRBV4-1,TRBJ2-2,CASSQEGAGFPGELFF
TRBV7-9,TRBJ1-1,CASSLKGAGTEAFF
TRBV19,TRBJ1-1,CASSIGYANTEAFF
TRBV20-1,TRBJ1-1,CSARLRNTEAFF
TRBV20-1,TRBJ2-4,CSARGRGGTGAKNIQYF
TRBV5-1,TRBJ1-4,CASSSGDHNEKLFF
TRBV6-1,TRBJ1-1,CASTPTVNTEAFF
TRBV11-2,TRBJ2-2,CASSLKYPNDRRSTGELFF
TRBV11-3,TRBJ2-1,CASSPVGGSYNEQFF
TRBV11-1,TRBJ2-7,CASSSPQREYYEQYF
TRBV2,TRBJ2-7,CASSERTYEQYF
TRBV5-4,TRBJ2-7,CASSFSPGHPYEQYF
TRBV5-6,TRBJ1-1,CASSLALRFSTEAFF
TRBV2,TRBJ2-1,CASSEGSVANEQFF
TRBV9,TRBJ2-5,CASSPGSTRETQYF
TRBV19,TRBJ1-1,CASSRDSPFMNTEAFF
TRBV19,TRBJ2-2,CASSWDRVAGELFF